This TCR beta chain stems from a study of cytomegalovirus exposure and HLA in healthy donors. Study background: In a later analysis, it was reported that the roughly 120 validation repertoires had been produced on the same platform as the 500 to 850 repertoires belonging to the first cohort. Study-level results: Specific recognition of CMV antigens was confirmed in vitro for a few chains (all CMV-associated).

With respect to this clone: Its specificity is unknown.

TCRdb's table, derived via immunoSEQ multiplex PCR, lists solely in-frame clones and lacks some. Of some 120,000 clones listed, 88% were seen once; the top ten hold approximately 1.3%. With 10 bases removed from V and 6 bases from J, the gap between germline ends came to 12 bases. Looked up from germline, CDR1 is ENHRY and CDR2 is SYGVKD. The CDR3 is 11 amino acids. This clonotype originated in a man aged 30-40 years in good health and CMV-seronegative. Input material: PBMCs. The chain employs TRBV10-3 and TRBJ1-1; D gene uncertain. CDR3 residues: CATSGGAEAFF. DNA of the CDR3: TGTGCCACCTCGGGAGGCGCTGAAGCTTTCTTT.